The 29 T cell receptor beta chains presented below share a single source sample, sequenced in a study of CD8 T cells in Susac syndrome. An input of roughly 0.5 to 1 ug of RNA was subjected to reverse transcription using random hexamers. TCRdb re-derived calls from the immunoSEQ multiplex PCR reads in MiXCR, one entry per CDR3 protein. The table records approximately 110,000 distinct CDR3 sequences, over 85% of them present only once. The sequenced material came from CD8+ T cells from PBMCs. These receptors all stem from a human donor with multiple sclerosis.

The CDR3 DNA is TGTGCCAGCAGCGAGGGGCGGGCCCAAGAGACCCAGTACTTC. As protein: CASSEGRAQETQYF. This chain connects TRBV7-9 to TRBJ2-5; D may match TRBD1 or TRBD2 (5 bases each). Germline loops: CDR1 SEHNR, CDR2 FQNEAQ (reference sequence). The V gene lost 5 bases and the J gene lost 1 base, with 11 bases spanning the gap. The CDR3 is 14 residues long.

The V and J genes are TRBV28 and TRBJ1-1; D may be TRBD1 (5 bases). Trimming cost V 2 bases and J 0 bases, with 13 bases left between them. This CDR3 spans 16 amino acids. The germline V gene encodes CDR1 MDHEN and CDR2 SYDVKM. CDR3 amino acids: CASSLEGPTMNTEAFF. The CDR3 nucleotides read TGTGCCAGCAGTTTAGAGGGGCCGACCATGAACACTGAAGCTTTCTTT.

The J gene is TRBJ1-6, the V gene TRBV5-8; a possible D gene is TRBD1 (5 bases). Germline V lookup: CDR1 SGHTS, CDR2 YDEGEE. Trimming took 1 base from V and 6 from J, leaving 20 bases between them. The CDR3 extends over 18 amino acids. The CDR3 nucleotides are TGTGCCAGCAGCTTGTATTATCGGTGGCAGGGAGGTAATTCACCCCTCCACTTT. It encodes CASSLYYRWQGGNSPLHF. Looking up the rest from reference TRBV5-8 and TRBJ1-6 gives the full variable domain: EAGVTQSPTHLIKTRGQQATLRCSPISGHTSVYWYQQALGLGLQFLLWYDEGEERNRGNFPPRFSGRQFPNYSSELNVNALELEDSALYLCASSLYYRWQGGNSPLHFGNGTRLTVT.

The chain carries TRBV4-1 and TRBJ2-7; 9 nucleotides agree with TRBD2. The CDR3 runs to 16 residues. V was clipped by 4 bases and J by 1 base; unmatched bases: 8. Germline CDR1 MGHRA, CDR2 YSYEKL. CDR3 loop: CASSPSPTSGSYEQYV. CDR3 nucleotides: TGCGCCAGCAGCCCAAGTCCCACTAGCGGGTCCTACGAGCAGTACGTC.

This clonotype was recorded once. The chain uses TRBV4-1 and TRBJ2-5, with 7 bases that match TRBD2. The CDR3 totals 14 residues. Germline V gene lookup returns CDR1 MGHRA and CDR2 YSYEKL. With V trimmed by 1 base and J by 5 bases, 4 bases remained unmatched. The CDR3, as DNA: TGCGCCAGCAGCCAAGGGGGAGGGGTGGAGACCCAGTACTTC. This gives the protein CASSQGGGVETQYF.

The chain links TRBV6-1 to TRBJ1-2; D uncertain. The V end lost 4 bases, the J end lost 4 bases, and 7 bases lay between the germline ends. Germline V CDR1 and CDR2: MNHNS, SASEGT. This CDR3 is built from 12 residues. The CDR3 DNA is TGTGCCAGCAGTGCCCGGTCCTATGGCTACACCTTC. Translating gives CASSARSYGYTF.

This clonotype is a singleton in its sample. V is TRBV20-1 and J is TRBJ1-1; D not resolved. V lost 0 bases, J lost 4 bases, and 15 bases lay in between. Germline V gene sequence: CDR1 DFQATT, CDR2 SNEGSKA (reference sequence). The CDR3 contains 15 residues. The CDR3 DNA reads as TGCAGTGCTAGAGATCCTACGGTCCTGGGCACTGAAGCTTTCTTT. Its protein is CSARDPTVLGTEAFF.

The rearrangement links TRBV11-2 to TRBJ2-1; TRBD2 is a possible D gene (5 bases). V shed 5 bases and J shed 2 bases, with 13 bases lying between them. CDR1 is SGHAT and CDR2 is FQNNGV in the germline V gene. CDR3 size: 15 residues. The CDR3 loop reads CASSPGYSTYNEQFF. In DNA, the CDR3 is TGTGCCAGCAGCCCGGGGTACTCAACCTACAATGAGCAGTTCTTC. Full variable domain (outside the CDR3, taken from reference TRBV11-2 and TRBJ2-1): EAGVAQSPRYKIIEKRQSVAFWCNPISGHATLYWYQQILGQGPKLLIQFQNNGVVDDSQLPKDRFSAERLKGVDSTLKIQPAKLEDSAVYLCASSPGYSTYNEQFFGPGTRLTVL.

CDR3 bases: TGTGCCATCAGTGATCGGACAGGGGGCTCAGGCACTGAAGCTTTCTTT. Its translation: CAISDRTGGSGTEAFF. The chain carries TRBV10-3 and TRBJ1-1, with TRBD1 matching 11 bases. This CDR3 is 16 amino acids long. With 3 bases clipped from V and 4 bases from J, the junction kept 7 bases outside the gene matches. CDR1 is ENHRY, CDR2 SYGVKD, per germline.

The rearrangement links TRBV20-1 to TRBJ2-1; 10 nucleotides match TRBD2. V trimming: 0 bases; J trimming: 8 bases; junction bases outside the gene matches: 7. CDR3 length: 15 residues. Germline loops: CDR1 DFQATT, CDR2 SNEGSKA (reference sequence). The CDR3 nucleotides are TGCAGTGCTAGAGAAACCGGGACTAGCGTTTATGAGCAGTTCTTC. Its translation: CSARETGTSVYEQFF.

As DNA, the CDR3 is TGTGCCAGCAGTTCCAGGACAGGAATGGTCGGGGCCAACGTCCTGACTTTC. The encoded protein is CASSSRTGMVGANVLTF. This rearrangement joins TRBV6-2 or TRBV6-3 to TRBJ2-6; 7 bases fit TRBD1. This CDR3 comprises 17 residues. CDR1 and CDR2 from the germline V gene are MNHEY and SVGEGT. With 4 bases clipped from V and 4 bases from J, the junction kept 10 bases outside the gene matches.

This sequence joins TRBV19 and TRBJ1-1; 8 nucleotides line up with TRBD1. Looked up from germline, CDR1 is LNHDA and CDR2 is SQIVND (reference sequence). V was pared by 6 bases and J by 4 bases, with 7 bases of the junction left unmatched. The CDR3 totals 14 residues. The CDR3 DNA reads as TGTGCCAGTAGCGACAGGGGCCCTAGCACTGAAGCTTTCTTT. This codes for CASSDRGPSTEAFF.

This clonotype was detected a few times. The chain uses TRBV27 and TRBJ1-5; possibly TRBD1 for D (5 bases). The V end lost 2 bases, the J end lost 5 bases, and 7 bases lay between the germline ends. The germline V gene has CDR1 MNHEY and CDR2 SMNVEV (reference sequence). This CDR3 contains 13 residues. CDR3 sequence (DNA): TGTGCCAGCAGTTTAGGAGGGGATCAGCCCCAGCATTTT. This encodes CASSLGGDQPQHF.

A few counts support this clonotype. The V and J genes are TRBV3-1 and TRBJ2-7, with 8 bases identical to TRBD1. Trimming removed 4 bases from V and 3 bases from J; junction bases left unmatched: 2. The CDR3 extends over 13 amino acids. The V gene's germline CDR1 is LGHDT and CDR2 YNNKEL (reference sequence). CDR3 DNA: TGTGCCAGCAGCCCCGGGACAGGCTACGAGCAGTACTTC. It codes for CASSPGTGYEQYF.

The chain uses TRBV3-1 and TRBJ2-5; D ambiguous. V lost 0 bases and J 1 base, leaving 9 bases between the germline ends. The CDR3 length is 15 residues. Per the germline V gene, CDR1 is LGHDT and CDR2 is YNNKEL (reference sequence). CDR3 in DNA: TGTGCCAGCAGCCAAGATCTGACAAGCCAAGAGACCCAGTACTTC. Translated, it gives CASSQDLTSQETQYF.

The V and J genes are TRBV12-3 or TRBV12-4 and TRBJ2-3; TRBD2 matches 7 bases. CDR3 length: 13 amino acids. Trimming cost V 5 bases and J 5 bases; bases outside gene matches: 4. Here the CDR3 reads CASSSGAGDTQYF. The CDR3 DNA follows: TGTGCCAGCAGTAGCGGGGCAGGAGATACGCAGTATTTT.

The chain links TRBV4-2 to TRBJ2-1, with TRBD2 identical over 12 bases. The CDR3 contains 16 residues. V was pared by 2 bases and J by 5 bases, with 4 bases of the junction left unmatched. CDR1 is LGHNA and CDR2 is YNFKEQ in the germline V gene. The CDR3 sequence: CASSQMGLAGNNEQFF. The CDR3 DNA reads TGTGCCAGCAGCCAAATGGGACTAGCGGGTAACAATGAGCAGTTCTTC.

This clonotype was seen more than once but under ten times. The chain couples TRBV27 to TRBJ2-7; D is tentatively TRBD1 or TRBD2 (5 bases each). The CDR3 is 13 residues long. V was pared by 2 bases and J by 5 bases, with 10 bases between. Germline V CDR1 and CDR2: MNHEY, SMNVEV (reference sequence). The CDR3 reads CASSLGGFNEQYF. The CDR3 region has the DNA TGTGCCAGCAGTTTAGGGGGATTCAACGAGCAGTACTTC.

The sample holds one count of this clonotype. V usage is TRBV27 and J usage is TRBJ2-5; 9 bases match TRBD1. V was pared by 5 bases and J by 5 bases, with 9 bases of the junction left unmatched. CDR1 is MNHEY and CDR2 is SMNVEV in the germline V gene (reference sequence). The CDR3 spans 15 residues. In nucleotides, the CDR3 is TGTGCCAGCAGTCCCACCCACAGGGGGCCCGAGACCCAGTACTTC. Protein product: CASSPTHRGPETQYF.

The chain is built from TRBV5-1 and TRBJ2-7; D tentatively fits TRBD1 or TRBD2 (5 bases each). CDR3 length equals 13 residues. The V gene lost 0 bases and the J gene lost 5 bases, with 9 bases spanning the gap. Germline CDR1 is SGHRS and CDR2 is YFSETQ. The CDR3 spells CASSLAGANEQYF. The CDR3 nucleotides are TGCGCCAGCAGCTTGGCCGGGGCTAACGAGCAGTACTTC.

The CDR3 loop reads CASSLAPNEKLFF. The CDR3 nucleotides are TGTGCCAGCAGCTTGGCCCCTAATGAAAAACTGTTTTTT. The J gene is TRBJ1-4, the V gene TRBV5-4; D remains unclear. Germline CDR1 SGHNT, CDR2 YYREEE (reference sequence). Trimming removed 0 bases from V and 3 bases from J, with 3 bases in between. The CDR3 runs 13 residues.

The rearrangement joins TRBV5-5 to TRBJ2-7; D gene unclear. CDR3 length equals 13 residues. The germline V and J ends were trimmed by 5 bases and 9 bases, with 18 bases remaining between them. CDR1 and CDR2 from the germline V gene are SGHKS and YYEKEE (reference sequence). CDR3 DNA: TGTGCCAGCAGGAGTCCCCCCGAGGCCCGGCAGTACGTC. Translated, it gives CASRSPPEARQYV.

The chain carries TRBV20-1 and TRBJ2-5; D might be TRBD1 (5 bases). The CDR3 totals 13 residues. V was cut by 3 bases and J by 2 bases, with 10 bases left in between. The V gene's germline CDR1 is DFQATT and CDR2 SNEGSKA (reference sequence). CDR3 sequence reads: CSARGPGQETQYF. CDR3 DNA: TGCAGTGCTAGGGGGCCGGGTCAAGAGACCCAGTACTTC.

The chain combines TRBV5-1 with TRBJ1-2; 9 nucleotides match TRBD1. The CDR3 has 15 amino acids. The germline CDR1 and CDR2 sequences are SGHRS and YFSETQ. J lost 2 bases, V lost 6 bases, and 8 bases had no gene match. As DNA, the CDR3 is TGCGCCAGCACGGTACGGACAGGGGAGAACTATGGCTACACCTTC. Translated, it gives CASTVRTGENYGYTF. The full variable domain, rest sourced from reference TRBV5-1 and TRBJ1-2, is KAGVTQTPRYLIKTRGQQVTLSCSPISGHRSVSWYQQTPGQGLQFLFEYFSETQRNKGNFPGRFSGRQFSNSRSEMNVSTLELGDSALYLCASTVRTGENYGYTFGSGTRLTVV.

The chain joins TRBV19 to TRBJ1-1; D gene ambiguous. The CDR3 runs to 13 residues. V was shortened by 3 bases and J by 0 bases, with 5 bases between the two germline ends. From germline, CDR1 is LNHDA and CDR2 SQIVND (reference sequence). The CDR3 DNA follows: TGTGCCAGTAGTATCTCCCTGAACACTGAAGCTTTCTTT. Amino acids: CASSISLNTEAFF.

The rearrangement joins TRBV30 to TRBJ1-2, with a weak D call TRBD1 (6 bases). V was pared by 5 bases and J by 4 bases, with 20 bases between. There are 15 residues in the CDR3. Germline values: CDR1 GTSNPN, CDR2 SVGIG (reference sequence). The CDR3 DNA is TGTGCCTGGGAAACTTACAGGGCTGGGGGCTATGGCTACACCTTC. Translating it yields CAWETYRAGGYGYTF.

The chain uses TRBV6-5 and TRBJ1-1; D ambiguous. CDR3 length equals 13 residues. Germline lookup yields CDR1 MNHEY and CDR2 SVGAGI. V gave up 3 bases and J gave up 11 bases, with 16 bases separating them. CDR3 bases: TGTGCCAGCAGTTATAGCTCGAGGGCCAAGGCTTTCTTT. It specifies CASSYSSRAKAFF.

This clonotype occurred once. In DNA form, the CDR3 reads TGTGCCATCAGTGAGGGGGGGGAAGCTTTCTTT. It codes for CAISEGGEAFF. The chain employs TRBV10-3 and TRBJ1-1; maybe TRBD1 (5 bases). The V gene's germline CDR1 is ENHRY and CDR2 SYGVKD. Between the trimmed V and J ends, which lost 2 bases and 8 bases, there was a span of 6 bases. The CDR3 spans 11 residues.

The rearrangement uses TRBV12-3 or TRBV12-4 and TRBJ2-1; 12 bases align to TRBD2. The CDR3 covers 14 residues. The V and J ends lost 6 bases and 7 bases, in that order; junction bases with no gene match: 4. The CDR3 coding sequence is TGTGCCAGCAGCCCCACTAGCGGGAGGAATGAGCAGTTCTTC. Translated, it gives CASSPTSGRNEQFF.